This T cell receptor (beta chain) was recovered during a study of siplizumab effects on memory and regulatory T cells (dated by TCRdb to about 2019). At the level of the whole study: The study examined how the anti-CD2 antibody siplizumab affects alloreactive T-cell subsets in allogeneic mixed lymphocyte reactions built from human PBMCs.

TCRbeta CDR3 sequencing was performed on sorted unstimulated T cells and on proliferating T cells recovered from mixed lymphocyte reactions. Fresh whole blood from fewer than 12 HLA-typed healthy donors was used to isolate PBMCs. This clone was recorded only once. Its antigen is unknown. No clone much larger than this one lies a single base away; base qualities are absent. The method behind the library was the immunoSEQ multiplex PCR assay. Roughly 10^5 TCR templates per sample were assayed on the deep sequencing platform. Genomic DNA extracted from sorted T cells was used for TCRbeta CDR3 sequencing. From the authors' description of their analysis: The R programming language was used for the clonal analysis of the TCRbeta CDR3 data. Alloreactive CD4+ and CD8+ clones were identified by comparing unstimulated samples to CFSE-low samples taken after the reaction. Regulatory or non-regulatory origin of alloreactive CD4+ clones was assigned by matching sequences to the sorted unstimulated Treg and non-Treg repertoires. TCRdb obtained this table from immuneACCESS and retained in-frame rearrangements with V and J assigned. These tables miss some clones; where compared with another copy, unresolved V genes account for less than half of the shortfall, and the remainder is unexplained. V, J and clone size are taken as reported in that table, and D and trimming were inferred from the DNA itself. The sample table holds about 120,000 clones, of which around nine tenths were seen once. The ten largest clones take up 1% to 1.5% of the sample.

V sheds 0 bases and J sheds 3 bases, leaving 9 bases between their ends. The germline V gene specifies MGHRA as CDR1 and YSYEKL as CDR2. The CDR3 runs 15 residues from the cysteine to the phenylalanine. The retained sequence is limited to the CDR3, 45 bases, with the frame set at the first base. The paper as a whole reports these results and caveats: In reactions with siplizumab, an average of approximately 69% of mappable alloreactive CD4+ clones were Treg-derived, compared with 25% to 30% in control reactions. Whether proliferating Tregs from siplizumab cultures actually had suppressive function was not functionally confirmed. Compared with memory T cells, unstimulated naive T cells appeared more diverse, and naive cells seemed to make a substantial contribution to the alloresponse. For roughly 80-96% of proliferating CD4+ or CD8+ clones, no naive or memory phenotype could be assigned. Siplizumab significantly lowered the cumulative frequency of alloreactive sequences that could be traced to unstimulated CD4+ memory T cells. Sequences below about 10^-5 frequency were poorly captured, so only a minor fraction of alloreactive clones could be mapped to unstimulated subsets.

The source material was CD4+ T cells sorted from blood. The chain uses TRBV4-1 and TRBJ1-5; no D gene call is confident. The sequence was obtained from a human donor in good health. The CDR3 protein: CASSQEGRYNQPQHF. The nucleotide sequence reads TGCGCCAGCAGCCAAGAGGGTCGGTACAATCAGCCCCAGCATTTT.